The clone carrying this T cell receptor (beta chain) was seen repeatedly, ten times or more. Its specificity is unknown. CDR3 length equals 15 residues. The germline V and J ends were trimmed by 2 bases and 3 bases, with 14 bases remaining between them. CDR1 and CDR2 (germline): MNHNS, SASEGT. The record originates from a study of human T cells and chemical hapten exposure. As for the study in general: The sensitizer, 2% DPC, was used on around 2 cm by around 2 cm of upper inner arm skin.

TCRdb processed the RACE reads anew with MiXCR; each CDR3 protein has one entry. The data show 25,000 to 35,000 distinct CDR3 sequences, about 5.6% seen once. Sample time point: patch test 3, about 24 weeks after DPC sensitization. Described treatment: therapeutic diphenylcyclopropenone sensitization with weekly scalp DPC. Alopecia patients deemed DPC-suitable, aged 18 to 70, excluding pregnancy. Regarding the study as a whole: Healthy people's immune response may differ from that of the donors, who had alopecia. With DPC sensitization, TCRs exceeding 1 in 1000 frequency showed no change.

The sequence derives from a man in his thirties or forties with alopecia areata. Some clones in this sample may be carry-over from other donors' samples. This chain joins TRBV6-1 and TRBJ2-7; no reliable D call. The source was whole blood, collected in connection with sensitization to the hapten diphenylcyclopropenone (DPC). CDR3 coding DNA: TGTGCCAGCAGTGAAAGCCCGCGACACTTCTACGAGCAGTACTTC. Protein product: CASSESPRHFYEQYF.